Given below is one T cell receptor beta chain in context. This entry comes from a study of blood T cell repertoires in COVID-19. V lost 4 bases and J lost 6; bases outside the gene matches: 6. Germline CDR1 and CDR2: LGHDT and YNNKEL (reference sequence). The CDR3 is 14 residues long. This table comes from immunoSEQ multiplex PCR, and its TCRdb copy is limited to in-frame clones, with some not included. The sample consists of around 320,000 clones, about 87% of them appearing once. The TCR originated in a woman in her 30s who had recovered from COVID-19. The chain carries TRBV3-1 (or the pseudogene TRBV3-2) and TRBJ1-5, with 7 bases identical to TRBD1. Sequenced material: peripheral blood. This chain's CDR3 is CASSLRQGGQPQHF. CDR3 nucleotides: TGTGCCAGCAGCCTCCGACAGGGTGGTCAGCCCCAGCATTTT.